The rows below give T cell receptor beta chains drawn from one sample of a study of beta chain features in type 1 diabetes. Measured with immunoSEQ multiplex PCR; TCRdb has only the in-frame clones, and not every one. The sample holds 600,000 to 700,000 clones; around 11% are singletons and the top ten take roughly 0.12%. The sequenced sample consisted of naive CD4+ T cells from blood. The receptors come from a man aged 30-40 years with type 1 diabetes. CDR3s include the opening cysteine and the closing phenylalanine or tryptophan. Each record gives: clone size, J gene, V gene, D gene, CDR3 DNA, CDR3 protein. A D gene is named only where the DNA matches it firmly. A row's size may be missing; if present it is once, few, many or a size class.

abundance: -; j_gene: TRBJ2-4; v_gene: TRBV11-2; d_gene: -; CDR3nt: TGTGCCAGCAGCTTAAAACAGGGTACGGCCAAAAACATTCAGTACTTC; CDR3aa: CASSLKQGTAKNIQYF
abundance: few; j_gene: TRBJ2-5; v_gene: TRBV14; d_gene: TRBD1; CDR3nt: TGTGCCAGCAGCGCCCGGGACAGGGGGACCCAGTACTTC; CDR3aa: CASSARDRGTQYF
abundance: -; j_gene: TRBJ1-2; v_gene: TRBV13; d_gene: -; CDR3nt: TGTGCCAGCAGCTTAGGCAGGAGTCATGGCTACACCTTC; CDR3aa: CASSLGRSHGYTF
abundance: -; j_gene: TRBJ1-2; v_gene: TRBV7-9; d_gene: -; CDR3nt: TGTGCCAGCAGGGGGGACGACTACACCTTC; CDR3aa: CASRGDDYTF
abundance: once; j_gene: TRBJ2-7; v_gene: TRBV11-1; d_gene: -; CDR3nt: TGTGCCAGCAGCTTAGCGCGGACTGAAACCTACGAGCAGTACTTC; CDR3aa: CASSLARTETYEQYF
abundance: -; j_gene: TRBJ2-1; v_gene: TRBV9; d_gene: TRBD2; CDR3nt: TGTGCCAGCAGCCCAAGGACTAGCCGGCTAATGCGGAATGAGCAGTTCTTC; CDR3aa: CASSPRTSRLMRNEQFF
abundance: -; j_gene: TRBJ2-7; v_gene: TRBV2; d_gene: TRBD1; CDR3nt: TGTGCCAGCCGAGGGACAGGGCTCTCCTACGAGCAGTACTTC; CDR3aa: CASRGTGLSYEQYF
abundance: few; j_gene: TRBJ2-1; v_gene: TRBV2; d_gene: TRBD2; CDR3nt: TGTGCCGGAAAGCGGGGGCTTTACAATGAGCAGTTCTTC; CDR3aa: CAGKRGLYNEQFF
abundance: few; j_gene: TRBJ1-1; v_gene: TRBV5-4; d_gene: -; CDR3nt: TGTGCCAGCAGCCCGGGAGGGACACGAGTGAACACTGAAGCTTTCTTT; CDR3aa: CASSPGGTRVNTEAFF
abundance: few; j_gene: TRBJ2-1; v_gene: TRBV13; d_gene: TRBD1; CDR3nt: TGTGCCAGCAGCACTCTGACAGGGGTCTACAATGAGCAGTTCTTC; CDR3aa: CASSTLTGVYNEQFF
abundance: -; j_gene: TRBJ2-5; v_gene: TRBV6-5; d_gene: -; CDR3nt: TGTGCCAGCAGTTCGACAGGATATGCAGGAAAAGAGACCCAGTACTTC; CDR3aa: CASSSTGYAGKETQYF
abundance: -; j_gene: TRBJ2-1; v_gene: TRBV11-1; d_gene: TRBD1; CDR3nt: TGTGCCAGCAGCTCTCCCGACAGGGGGTTACATGAGCAGTTCTTC; CDR3aa: CASSSPDRGLHEQFF
abundance: few; j_gene: TRBJ2-1; v_gene: TRBV29-1; d_gene: TRBD1; CDR3nt: TGCAGCGTTGATAGACAGGGGTCAACGAGTGAGCAGTTCTTC; CDR3aa: CSVDRQGSTSEQFF
abundance: -; j_gene: TRBJ2-3; v_gene: TRBV29-1; d_gene: -; CDR3nt: TGCAGCGTTCGACCTCTTCAGGCGTCAGATACGCAGTATTTT; CDR3aa: CSVRPLQASDTQYF
abundance: -; j_gene: TRBJ2-3; v_gene: TRBV7-2; d_gene: TRBD2; CDR3nt: TGTGCCAGCAGCTTATCCGGGGGGACAGATACGCAGTATTTT; CDR3aa: CASSLSGGTDTQYF
abundance: -; j_gene: TRBJ1-2; v_gene: TRBV6-5; d_gene: -; CDR3nt: TGTGCCAGCAGTTACTCAGCGGGCCGTGGCTATGGCTACACCTTC; CDR3aa: CASSYSAGRGYGYTF
abundance: -; j_gene: TRBJ2-7; v_gene: TRBV28; d_gene: -; CDR3nt: TGTGCCAGCACCATGTGGGCAGACTCCTACGAGCAGTACTTC; CDR3aa: CASTMWADSYEQYF
abundance: few; j_gene: TRBJ1-3; v_gene: TRBV29-1; d_gene: -; CDR3nt: TGCAGCGCGGGGACTTCTGGAAACACCATATATTTT; CDR3aa: CSAGTSGNTIYF
abundance: -; j_gene: TRBJ1-4; v_gene: TRBV9; d_gene: -; CDR3nt: TGTGCCAGCAGCGCCGACTCGGGAGCTGAAAAACTGTTTTTT; CDR3aa: CASSADSGAEKLFF
abundance: -; j_gene: TRBJ1-5; v_gene: TRBV19; d_gene: -; CDR3nt: TGTGCCAGTGCCGGGACCCTCAACCAGCCCCAGCATTTT; CDR3aa: CASAGTLNQPQHF
abundance: -; j_gene: TRBJ2-1; v_gene: TRBV9; d_gene: -; CDR3nt: TGTGCCAGCAGGAGAACTAGTAATGGTGAGCAGTTCTTC; CDR3aa: CASRRTSNGEQFF
abundance: few; j_gene: TRBJ2-5; v_gene: TRBV2; d_gene: -; CDR3nt: TGTGCCAGCAGTGTCAATACCGGGACCGATTCGGAGACCCAGTACTTC; CDR3aa: CASSVNTGTDSETQYF
abundance: -; j_gene: TRBJ2-7; v_gene: TRBV9; d_gene: -; CDR3nt: TGTGCCAGCAGCGTCTCCAGGGGGGACCTGGAGCAGTACTTC; CDR3aa: CASSVSRGDLEQYF
abundance: few; j_gene: TRBJ1-5; v_gene: TRBV6-5; d_gene: -; CDR3nt: TGTGCCAGCAGTCCCCGGGAGAATCAGCCCCAGCATTTT; CDR3aa: CASSPRENQPQHF
abundance: -; j_gene: TRBJ1-3; v_gene: TRBV2; d_gene: -; CDR3nt: TGTGCCAGCATGATCAGGGGTGGATCTGGAAACACCATATATTTT; CDR3aa: CASMIRGGSGNTIYF
abundance: -; j_gene: TRBJ1-1; v_gene: TRBV6-6; d_gene: -; CDR3nt: TGTGCCAGCAGCGGTGCGGTGGGGGCTGACACTGAAGCTTTCTTT; CDR3aa: CASSGAVGADTEAFF
abundance: -; j_gene: TRBJ2-7; v_gene: TRBV7-3; d_gene: TRBD1; CDR3nt: TGTGCCAGCAGGGAACAACTGGGACAGGGGACCGAGCAGTACTTC; CDR3aa: CASREQLGQGTEQYF
abundance: -; j_gene: TRBJ2-3; v_gene: TRBV4-2; d_gene: -; CDR3nt: TGTGCCAGCAGCCAAGATCCCGCAGATACGCAGTATTTT; CDR3aa: CASSQDPADTQYF
abundance: -; j_gene: TRBJ1-1; v_gene: TRBV28; d_gene: -; CDR3nt: TGTGCCAGCAGTTTAGGGACCCGGTCGTTGGAAGCTTTCTTT; CDR3aa: CASSLGTRSLEAFF
abundance: few; j_gene: TRBJ1-6; v_gene: TRBV7-9; d_gene: TRBD1; CDR3nt: TGTGCCAGCAGCTGGGGACAGGCGGTTTCACCCCTCCACTTT; CDR3aa: CASSWGQAVSPLHF
abundance: few; j_gene: TRBJ2-1; v_gene: TRBV19; d_gene: -; CDR3nt: TGTGCCAGTAGCATGACCAGGGGTAGCTCCTACAATGAGCAGTTCTTC; CDR3aa: CASSMTRGSSYNEQFF
abundance: few; j_gene: TRBJ2-7; v_gene: TRBV18; d_gene: -; CDR3nt: TGTGCCAGCTCACCACCATCTCATGACGAGCAGTACTTC; CDR3aa: CASSPPSHDEQYF
abundance: -; j_gene: TRBJ1-2; v_gene: TRBV27; d_gene: TRBD1; CDR3nt: TGTGCCAGCAGGGGGACAGCTAACTATGGCTACACCTTC; CDR3aa: CASRGTANYGYTF
abundance: -; j_gene: TRBJ2-3; v_gene: TRBV7-9; d_gene: -; CDR3nt: TGTGCCAGCAGCTTAGACTCCAGCACAGATACGCAGTATTTT; CDR3aa: CASSLDSSTDTQYF
abundance: -; j_gene: TRBJ2-3; v_gene: TRBV25-1; d_gene: TRBD1; CDR3nt: TGTGCCAGCAGTGAATGGGGCGGACAGGGACCCACAGATACGCAGTATTTT; CDR3aa: CASSEWGGQGPTDTQYF
abundance: -; j_gene: TRBJ2-1; v_gene: TRBV7-9; d_gene: TRBD1; CDR3nt: TGTGCCAGCAGCCCGACGGGACAGGGGGGCTCCTACAATGAGCAGTTCTTC; CDR3aa: CASSPTGQGGSYNEQFF
abundance: few; j_gene: TRBJ2-3; v_gene: TRBV6-5; d_gene: -; CDR3nt: TGTGCCAGCAGTGTTGAGGGCCGGAGGGCAGATACGCAGTATTTT; CDR3aa: CASSVEGRRADTQYF
abundance: few; j_gene: TRBJ2-3; v_gene: TRBV11-2; d_gene: -; CDR3nt: TGTGCCAGCAGCAACGAGGGTAGCACAGATACGCAGTATTTT; CDR3aa: CASSNEGSTDTQYF
abundance: -; j_gene: TRBJ2-5; v_gene: TRBV9; d_gene: TRBD2; CDR3nt: TGTGCCAGCAGCCCGGTCCTAGCGGGGGGAGAGACCCAGTACTTC; CDR3aa: CASSPVLAGGETQYF
abundance: -; j_gene: TRBJ2-5; v_gene: TRBV7-7; d_gene: TRBD1; CDR3nt: TGTGCCAGCAGCCTCCAGGGGACAGGAAGAGAGACCCAGTACTTC; CDR3aa: CASSLQGTGRETQYF
abundance: -; j_gene: TRBJ2-5; v_gene: TRBV5-1; d_gene: -; CDR3nt: TGCGCCAGCAGCCGAACGGGTGATAATGACGAGACCCAGTACTTC; CDR3aa: CASSRTGDNDETQYF
abundance: -; j_gene: TRBJ2-7; v_gene: TRBV30; d_gene: -; CDR3nt: TGTGCCTGGAGTCGGGACTCCTACGAGCAGTACTTC; CDR3aa: CAWSRDSYEQYF
abundance: -; j_gene: TRBJ2-5; v_gene: TRBV5-1; d_gene: -; CDR3nt: TGCGCCAGCAGCTTGGGGGGGCCGGAGACCCAGTACTTC; CDR3aa: CASSLGGPETQYF
abundance: -; j_gene: TRBJ2-2; v_gene: TRBV5-1; d_gene: -; CDR3nt: TGCGCCAGCAGCTTGGGACAGGCCGGGGAGCTGTTTTTT; CDR3aa: CASSLGQAGELFF
abundance: few; j_gene: TRBJ1-4; v_gene: TRBV29-1; d_gene: -; CDR3nt: TGCAGCGCCGGCTCCGGGGGCGACGAAAAACTGTTTTTT; CDR3aa: CSAGSGGDEKLFF
abundance: -; j_gene: TRBJ1-6; v_gene: TRBV29-1; d_gene: -; CDR3nt: TGCAGCGTTGTAGGGGTGGAAGGTTCACCCCTCCACTTT; CDR3aa: CSVVGVEGSPLHF
abundance: few; j_gene: TRBJ2-2; v_gene: TRBV9; d_gene: TRBD1; CDR3nt: TGTGCCAGCAACCCCCGGGACAGCAACACCGGGGAGCTGTTTTTT; CDR3aa: CASNPRDSNTGELFF
abundance: -; j_gene: TRBJ1-3; v_gene: TRBV5-1; d_gene: TRBD1; CDR3nt: TGCGCCAGCAGCTCGACAGGGAGGGGAAACACCATATATTTT; CDR3aa: CASSSTGRGNTIYF
abundance: few; j_gene: TRBJ2-1; v_gene: TRBV13; d_gene: TRBD2; CDR3nt: TGTGCCAGCAGCCCCCGAGGTAGCGGGCCCTACAATGAGCAGTTCTTC; CDR3aa: CASSPRGSGPYNEQFF
abundance: -; j_gene: TRBJ1-4; v_gene: TRBV29-1; d_gene: -; CDR3nt: TGCAGCGTTGAAGGCTCCGGGGTGGGTGAAAAACTGTTTTTT; CDR3aa: CSVEGSGVGEKLFF
abundance: -; j_gene: TRBJ2-5; v_gene: TRBV10-3; d_gene: TRBD2; CDR3nt: TGTGCCATCAGTGAGGCGACTAGCGCCTCCTCTCAGTACTTC; CDR3aa: CAISEATSASSQYF
abundance: -; j_gene: TRBJ1-1; v_gene: TRBV18; d_gene: -; CDR3nt: TGTGCCAGCTCACCACAGTCGGGGAGGACTGAAGCTTTCTTT; CDR3aa: CASSPQSGRTEAFF
abundance: -; j_gene: TRBJ2-2; v_gene: TRBV7-3; d_gene: TRBD2; CDR3nt: TGTGCCAGCAGCCCCCGGCGGGGGGCTAACACCGGGGAGCTGTTTTTT; CDR3aa: CASSPRRGANTGELFF